Each of the 17 T cell receptor beta chains below was sequenced from the same sample in a study of T cell responses to AZD1222 COVID-19 vaccine. Data came from immunoSEQ multiplex PCR; TCRdb stores just in-frame clones and leaves some out. The sample lists 150,000 to 200,000 clones; around 92% were seen once. The source was peripheral blood, collected on day 0 of AZD1222 vaccination. The origin of the receptors is an adult in good health.

The chain uses TRBV7-6 and TRBJ2-3; the D gene could be TRBD1 or TRBD2 (5 bases each). This CDR3 spans 16 amino acids. Trimming took off 2 bases at V and 0 bases at J, with 12 bases between the two ends. Germline assignment: CDR1 SGHVS and CDR2 FNYEAQ. This CDR3 reads CASSLTWGRSTDTQYF. In DNA form, the CDR3 reads TGTGCCAGCAGCTTAACGTGGGGGAGAAGCACAGATACGCAGTATTTT.

This clone is a singleton in its sample. The rearrangement joins TRBV19 to TRBJ2-6; D ambiguous. The CDR3 totals 14 residues. V shed 6 bases and J shed 2 bases, with 8 bases lying between them. CDR1 LNHDA and CDR2 SQIVND come from the germline V gene (reference sequence). The CDR3: CASSLGAGANVLTF. In DNA, the CDR3 is TGTGCCAGTAGCCTAGGTGCTGGGGCCAACGTCCTGACTTTC.

The chain carries TRBV5-1 and TRBJ1-1, with D possibly being TRBD1 (5 bases). With 3 bases removed from V and 0 bases from J, the gap between germline ends came to 12 bases. CDR3 length: 15 amino acids. CDR1 is SGHRS and CDR2 is YFSETQ in the germline V gene. CDR3 bases: TGCGCCAGCAGCTACCGGGGACTAATGAACACTGAAGCTTTCTTT. It specifies CASSYRGLMNTEAFF. The complete variable domain, with remaining parts taken from reference TRBV5-1 and TRBJ1-1, reads KAGVTQTPRYLIKTRGQQVTLSCSPISGHRSVSWYQQTPGQGLQFLFEYFSETQRNKGNFPGRFSGRQFSNSRSEMNVSTLELGDSALYLCASSYRGLMNTEAFFGQGTRLTVV.

The rearrangement uses TRBV2 and TRBJ1-2, with a tentative D call TRBD1 (5 bases). This CDR3 is built from 15 residues. The germline gives CDR1 SNHLY, CDR2 FYNNEI. V lost 5 bases to trimming and J lost 6 bases, with 19 bases between them. CDR3 residues: CASSSWDLLGNGYTF. The CDR3 DNA follows: TGTGCCAGCAGTTCGTGGGACCTCCTCGGAAATGGCTACACCTTC.

The genes are TRBV19 and TRBJ2-2; D is unresolved. Germline CDR1 reads LNHDA; CDR2 reads SQIVND (reference sequence). Trimming removed 6 bases at V and 4 bases at J, with 12 bases between. The CDR3 is made up of 14 amino acids. CDR3 sequence (DNA): TGTGCCAGTAGCCGCCAGACTTTCACCGGGGAGCTGTTTTTT. Encoded protein: CASSRQTFTGELFF.

The chain combines TRBV27 with TRBJ2-5; D is ambiguous. Germline V gene data show CDR1 as MNHEY and CDR2 as SMNVEV (reference sequence). Trimming took 1 base from V and 4 from J, leaving 10 bases between them. CDR3 length: 14 amino acids. CDR3 sequence (DNA): TGTGCCAGCAGTTTATATGGGATTCGAGAGACCCAGTACTTC. This encodes CASSLYGIRETQYF.

The chain carries TRBV24-1 and TRBJ2-5; 7 nucleotides agree with TRBD1. Unmatched junction bases numbered 11, after V lost 4 bases and J lost 1 base. This CDR3 contains 17 residues. Germline CDR1 is KGHDR and CDR2 is SFDVKD. In DNA, the CDR3 is TGTGCCACCAGTGAACCCCCGACAGGGAAGACCCAAGAGACCCAGTACTTC. It yields the protein CATSEPPTGKTQETQYF.

This clone has only one observation. The V call is TRBV6-1, the J call TRBJ1-1, with D unclear. The CDR3 length is 12 residues. Germline loops: CDR1 MNHNS, CDR2 SASEGT. V was pared by 3 bases and J by 8 bases, with 10 bases between. In DNA form, the CDR3 reads TGTGCCAGCAGTGAGGTGCGCGGGGAAGCTTTCTTT. It encodes CASSEVRGEAFF.

The rearrangement links TRBV18 to TRBJ1-6; no definite D call. CDR3 length: 16 amino acids. The germline gives CDR1 KGHSH, CDR2 LQKENI. V dropped 4 bases and J dropped 7 bases, with 17 bases sitting between them. CDR3 DNA sequence: TGTGCCAGCTCACAGGCGGAGGGTGAGCGCAATTCACCCCTCCACTTT. Its protein product is CASSQAEGERNSPLHF.

The chain couples TRBV6-5 to TRBJ1-1, with 8 bases lining up with TRBD1. CDR1 and CDR2 (germline): MNHEY, SVGAGI. This CDR3 is built from 15 residues. With 7 bases clipped from V and 1 base from J, the junction kept 8 bases outside the gene matches. The CDR3: CASTTNGQGNTEAFF. The CDR3, as DNA: TGTGCCAGCACTACCAATGGACAGGGGAACACTGAAGCTTTCTTT.

V is TRBV19 and J is TRBJ1-1, with D hard to call. There are 13 residues in the CDR3. V lost 6 bases, J lost 5 bases, and 13 bases lay in between. The germline CDR1 and CDR2 sequences are LNHDA and SQIVND (reference sequence). CDR3 nucleotides: TGTGCCAGTAGCGGCCCCTTTGGGACTGAAGCTTTCTTT. It is translated as CASSGPFGTEAFF.

The chain links TRBV5-1 to TRBJ2-1; D tentatively fits TRBD1 or TRBD2 (5 bases each). Trimming stripped 0 bases from V and 8 bases from J, with 18 bases between. This CDR3 has 16 residues. CDR1 and CDR2 (germline): SGHRS, YFSETQ. CDR3 bases: TGCGCCAGCAGCTTGGAGGGTTACCTGGGGGTCGATGAGCAGTTCTTC. This gives the protein CASSLEGYLGVDEQFF.

The J gene is TRBJ2-3, the V gene TRBV3-1 (or the pseudogene TRBV3-2); 8 nucleotides match TRBD2. This CDR3 is 15 amino acids long. Germline V gene data show CDR1 as LGHDT and CDR2 as YNNKEL (reference sequence). The trim removed 5 bases at V and 6 bases at J, leaving 10 bases unmatched. CDR3 nucleotides: TGTGCCAGCAGCTACTCCGGGGGGGGGAGCGATACGCAGTATTTT. Encoded protein: CASSYSGGGSDTQYF.

The rearrangement joins TRBV6-2 or TRBV6-3 to TRBJ2-7; 10 bases are a match to TRBD2. Trimming removed 2 bases from V and 3 bases from J; junction bases left unmatched: 4. The CDR3 spans 15 residues. Germline V CDR1 and CDR2: MNHEY, SVGEGT. CDR3 DNA sequence: TGTGCCAGCAGTTACGAAGCGGGGGGGCTCTACGAGCAGTACTTC. Its protein product is CASSYEAGGLYEQYF.

The rearrangement uses TRBV5-6 and TRBJ2-7; D is tentatively TRBD1 or TRBD2 (5 bases each). Trimming cost V 4 bases and J 0 bases, with 11 bases left between them. The CDR3 is 14 residues long. Germline-derived CDR1 and CDR2 are SGHDT and YYEEEE. CDR3 amino acids: CASSRDASSYEQYF. The CDR3 nucleotides read TGTGCCAGCAGCCGGGACGCAAGCTCCTACGAGCAGTACTTC.

V and J are TRBV12-5 and TRBJ1-1; possible D gene TRBD1, 5 bases. Germline loops: CDR1 LGHNT, CDR2 FRNRAP. The CDR3 consists of 18 residues. V shed 0 bases and J shed 4 bases, with 21 bases lying between them. The CDR3 protein is CASGLVQGVPLVGTEAFF. CDR3 sequence (DNA): TGTGCTAGTGGTTTGGTCCAGGGAGTACCGCTTGTGGGCACTGAAGCTTTCTTT.

This chain links TRBV18 with TRBJ1-5, with D hard to call. Germline V gives CDR1 KGHSH, CDR2 LQKENI. Trimming shortened V by 3 bases and J by 0 bases, and 6 bases separated the two germline ends. The CDR3 is 14 amino acids. The CDR3 bases are TGTGCCAGCTCACCGGCAAATAGCAATCAGCCCCAGCATTTT. As protein: CASSPANSNQPQHF.